This is a list of T cell receptor beta chains from one sample in a study of blood T cell repertoires in COVID-19. Data came from immunoSEQ multiplex PCR; TCRdb stores just in-frame clones and leaves some out. The sample consists of approximately 150,000 clones, about 86% of them appearing once. Sequenced sample: peripheral blood. The origin of the receptors is a man aged 70-80 years with active or convalescent COVID-19. Each CDR3 is given with its conserved first and last residue. A D gene is named only where the DNA matches it firmly. Clone sizes are given selectively: once, few, many, or a class where the clone is expanded.

DNA: TGTGCCAGCAGTCCCACGGGTAGAAGAAACACCATATATTTT
CDR3: CASSPTGRRNTIYF
J: TRBJ1-3
size: -
D: -
V: TRBV6-2/TRBV6-3
length: 14

DNA: TGTGCCAGCAGCTCCCCGGACTCTCACCTCATCTATGGCTACACCTTC
CDR3: CASSSPDSHLIYGYTF
J: TRBJ1-2
size: few
D: -
V: TRBV5-4
length: 16

DNA: TGTGCCAGCAGCTTCGAGCCCCCGAGCTACGAGCAGTACTTC
CDR3: CASSFEPPSYEQYF
J: TRBJ2-7
size: -
D: -
V: TRBV7-9
length: 14

DNA: TGTGCCAGCAGTTACAGGGGACAGGAATGGTACGAGCAGTACTTC
CDR3: CASSYRGQEWYEQYF
J: TRBJ2-7
size: -
D: TRBD1
V: TRBV6-2/TRBV6-3
length: 15

DNA: TGCGCCAGCAGCCAAATCCAGGGGGCGAGCTCCTACGAGCAGTACTTC
CDR3: CASSQIQGASSYEQYF
J: TRBJ2-7
size: -
D: TRBD1
V: TRBV4-3
length: 16

DNA: TGTGCCAGCATGCTAAACAGGGGATATAGAGGTGGCTACACCTTC
CDR3: CASMLNRGYRGGYTF
J: TRBJ1-2
size: -
D: TRBD1
V: TRBV6-5
length: 15

DNA: TGCGCCAGCAGCTCCCGGGACAGGGACGGGGGCTACACCTTC
CDR3: CASSSRDRDGGYTF
J: TRBJ1-2
size: -
D: TRBD1
V: TRBV5-1
length: 14

DNA: TGTGCCAGCAGCGCCCGACTAGCGGGGGGGGGTGAGCAGTTCTTC
CDR3: CASSARLAGGGEQFF
J: TRBJ2-1
size: -
D: TRBD2
V: TRBV3-1/TRBV3-2
length: 15

DNA: TGTGCCAGCAGCTTAGGGACAGCTCATGAAAAACTGTTTTTT
CDR3: CASSLGTAHEKLFF
J: TRBJ1-4
size: -
D: -
V: TRBV11-2
length: 14

DNA: TGTGCCAGCAGCCTAGGGGAGAACACTGAAGCTTTCTTT
CDR3: CASSLGENTEAFF
J: TRBJ1-1
size: once
D: -
V: TRBV7-3
length: 13

DNA: TGTGCCAGCAGCACGGAATCCCTGGGGGCCAAAATTCTAGCCAAAAACATTCAGTACTTC
CDR3: CASSTESLGAKILAKNIQYF
J: TRBJ2-4
size: once
D: -
V: TRBV5-8
length: 20

DNA: TGTGCCAGCAGCCCTGGACACACCTCTGGAAACACCATATATTTT
CDR3: CASSPGHTSGNTIYF
J: TRBJ1-3
size: -
D: -
V: TRBV11-2
length: 15

DNA: TGTGCCTGGAGGGAGACTAGCGGGCTGCCAGAGACCCAGTACTTC
CDR3: CAWRETSGLPETQYF
J: TRBJ2-5
size: -
D: TRBD2
V: TRBV30
length: 15

DNA: TGTGCCAGCAGTTTATCTGTGGGACAGGGTCTGCGGCAGTACTTC
CDR3: CASSLSVGQGLRQYF
J: TRBJ2-7
size: -
D: TRBD1
V: TRBV27
length: 15

DNA: TGTGCCAGCAGCGTCAGGACTAGCGGGAGGGCCCTCTCCTACAATGAGCAGTTCTTC
CDR3: CASSVRTSGRALSYNEQFF
J: TRBJ2-1
size: -
D: TRBD2
V: TRBV9
length: 19

DNA: TGCAGCGTTGAAGTAGCAGTTCTAGCCTACAATGAGCAGTTCTTC
CDR3: CSVEVAVLAYNEQFF
J: TRBJ2-1
size: -
D: -
V: TRBV29-1
length: 15

DNA: TGTGCCAGCAGCCTGGGACAGATCAATCAGCCCCAGCATTTT
CDR3: CASSLGQINQPQHF
J: TRBJ1-5
size: -
D: TRBD1
V: TRBV7-9
length: 14

DNA: TGTGCCAGTAGTATATCGGGGGGAGGGGCTTTCTTT
CDR3: CASSISGGGAFF
J: TRBJ1-1
size: -
D: -
V: TRBV19
length: 12

DNA: TGTGCCAGCAGTCCACGGAGGACAGTAGCTAACTATGGCTACACCTTC
CDR3: CASSPRRTVANYGYTF
J: TRBJ1-2
size: -
D: -
V: TRBV6-2/TRBV6-3
length: 16

DNA: TGTGCCAGCAGCCCTACCGGGACACCTCAAGAGACCCAGTACTTC
CDR3: CASSPTGTPQETQYF
J: TRBJ2-5
size: -
D: -
V: TRBV5-4
length: 15

DNA: TGTGCCAGCAGTTCCGGGACAGGGAATCAGCCCCAGCATTTT
CDR3: CASSSGTGNQPQHF
J: TRBJ1-5
size: once
D: TRBD1
V: TRBV2
length: 14

DNA: TGCGCCAGCAGCGGACAGGGTATTCCCACAGATACGCAGTATTTT
CDR3: CASSGQGIPTDTQYF
J: TRBJ2-3
size: -
D: TRBD1
V: TRBV5-1
length: 15

DNA: TGTGCCAGCAGGGACGGGACAGGAGGATATCAGCCCCAGCATTTT
CDR3: CASRDGTGGYQPQHF
J: TRBJ1-5
size: -
D: TRBD1
V: TRBV2
length: 15

DNA: TGTGCCTGGAGTTCTCTAAATCAGCCCCAGCATTTT
CDR3: CAWSSLNQPQHF
J: TRBJ1-5
size: -
D: -
V: TRBV30
length: 12

DNA: TGTGCCAGTAGTATGGGACAGGGGGCTGGCTATGGCTACACCTTC
CDR3: CASSMGQGAGYGYTF
J: TRBJ1-2
size: -
D: TRBD1
V: TRBV19
length: 15

DNA: TGTGCCAGCACCGGGACTAGCGGGAGTAATGAGCAGTTCTTC
CDR3: CASTGTSGSNEQFF
J: TRBJ2-1
size: -
D: TRBD2
V: TRBV3-1/TRBV3-2
length: 14

DNA: TGTGCCAGCAGCCCCGAGGTAGCGGGAAGGAATGAGCAGTTCTTC
CDR3: CASSPEVAGRNEQFF
J: TRBJ2-1
size: -
D: TRBD2
V: TRBV11-2
length: 15

DNA: TGTGCCAGCAGCCCACGGCTGGGGACAGTGAACACTGAAGCTTTCTTT
CDR3: CASSPRLGTVNTEAFF
J: TRBJ1-1
size: -
D: TRBD1
V: TRBV11-2
length: 16

DNA: TGTGCCAGCAGCTGGGGGACTAGCGGGGGGACTGAGCAGTTCTTC
CDR3: CASSWGTSGGTEQFF
J: TRBJ2-1
size: -
D: TRBD2
V: TRBV7-8
length: 15

DNA: TGTGCCAGCAGCGTATCGGCAGGGTCCACTGAAGCTTTCTTT
CDR3: CASSVSAGSTEAFF
J: TRBJ1-1
size: -
D: -
V: TRBV9
length: 14

DNA: TGTGCCAGCTCACCCGACAGGGGGTACAGCGAGCAGTACTTC
CDR3: CASSPDRGYSEQYF
J: TRBJ2-7
size: -
D: TRBD1
V: TRBV18
length: 14

DNA: TGCGCCAGCAGCTTACAAGGGGCGGTATACACTGAAGCTTTCTTT
CDR3: CASSLQGAVYTEAFF
J: TRBJ1-1
size: -
D: -
V: TRBV5-1
length: 15

DNA: TGTGCCAGCAGCGGTCGGAGAGGCGGCTGGGAGCAGTTCTTC
CDR3: CASSGRRGGWEQFF
J: TRBJ2-1
size: once
D: -
V: TRBV9
length: 14

DNA: TGTGCCAGTAGTATCCCCTCACAGGGGTTAGGATATGGCTACACCTTC
CDR3: CASSIPSQGLGYGYTF
J: TRBJ1-2
size: -
D: TRBD1
V: TRBV19
length: 16

DNA: TGTGCCAGCTCACCCTGGACAGGGGCCCCCTACGAGCAGTACTTC
CDR3: CASSPWTGAPYEQYF
J: TRBJ2-7
size: -
D: TRBD1
V: TRBV18
length: 15

DNA: TGTGCCAGCAGTTACGTCGGGACAGGGGCAGCTGGCTACACCTTC
CDR3: CASSYVGTGAAGYTF
J: TRBJ1-2
size: many
D: TRBD1
V: TRBV27
length: 15

DNA: TGTGCCAGCAGCCAACCAGGACAGGGTGTCGGCTACACCTTC
CDR3: CASSQPGQGVGYTF
J: TRBJ1-2
size: -
D: TRBD1
V: TRBV3-1/TRBV3-2
length: 14

DNA: TGTGCCAGCTCACCGTCGACAAATAGCAATCAGCCCCAGCATTTT
CDR3: CASSPSTNSNQPQHF
J: TRBJ1-5
size: -
D: -
V: TRBV18
length: 15

DNA: TGTGCCAGCACCCAAGGGACAGGGGCAAATCAGCCCCAGCATTTT
CDR3: CASTQGTGANQPQHF
J: TRBJ1-5
size: -
D: TRBD1
V: TRBV28
length: 15

DNA: TGTGCCAGCAGCCTCCACCACGGGGACAACAGCAATCAGCCCCAGCATTTT
CDR3: CASSLHHGDNSNQPQHF
J: TRBJ1-5
size: -
D: -
V: TRBV7-2
length: 17

DNA: TGTGCCTGGCTCAAGGGGGCGCCTGGAAACACCATATATTTT
CDR3: CAWLKGAPGNTIYF
J: TRBJ1-3
size: once
D: TRBD1
V: TRBV30
length: 14

DNA: TGTGCCAGTAGTATTGGAGCGGCCCTTAATGAAAAACTGTTTTTT
CDR3: CASSIGAALNEKLFF
J: TRBJ1-4
size: -
D: -
V: TRBV19
length: 15

DNA: TGTGCCAGCAGCCAAGGAAGAACAATCCACTCTGGGGCCAACGTCCTGACTTTC
CDR3: CASSQGRTIHSGANVLTF
J: TRBJ2-6
size: once
D: -
V: TRBV3-1/TRBV3-2
length: 18

DNA: TGTGCCAGCAGTTTGACAGGAACATCGGATGAGCAGTTCTTC
CDR3: CASSLTGTSDEQFF
J: TRBJ2-1
size: -
D: -
V: TRBV27
length: 14

DNA: TGTGCCACCAGTGACCCGACAGGGTTTAGCACAGATACGCAGTATTTT
CDR3: CATSDPTGFSTDTQYF
J: TRBJ2-3
size: -
D: TRBD1
V: TRBV24-1
length: 16

DNA: TGTGCCAGCAGTTTATTGTACGGGGCCGGGGAGCTGTTTTTT
CDR3: CASSLLYGAGELFF
J: TRBJ2-2
size: -
D: -
V: TRBV28
length: 14

DNA: TGTGCCAGCACCACACGGGGGACTCGGGCTTTCTTT
CDR3: CASTTRGTRAFF
J: TRBJ1-1
size: -
D: -
V: TRBV28
length: 12

DNA: TGTGCCAGCAGCCAAGATAGGACCAGGGCCTACGAGCAGTACTTC
CDR3: CASSQDRTRAYEQYF
J: TRBJ2-7
size: -
D: -
V: TRBV14
length: 15

DNA: TGTGCCAGCAGCCAAGTAACAGGGGATGGCTACACCTTC
CDR3: CASSQVTGDGYTF
J: TRBJ1-2
size: -
D: TRBD1
V: TRBV3-1/TRBV3-2
length: 13

DNA: TGTGCCAGCAACCCGGGGGGGACAGGGGGATACGAGCAGTACTTC
CDR3: CASNPGGTGGYEQYF
J: TRBJ2-7
size: -
D: TRBD1
V: TRBV7-2
length: 15

DNA: TGTGCCAGCACCCTTCGGGGGGGCCCCGGTTCTATGGGCAATCAGCCCCAGCATTTT
CDR3: CASTLRGGPGSMGNQPQHF
J: TRBJ1-5
size: -
D: -
V: TRBV27
length: 19

DNA: TGCGCCAGCAGCCAAAGGACAGGGGGCGCGACCTATGGCTACACCTTC
CDR3: CASSQRTGGATYGYTF
J: TRBJ1-2
size: -
D: TRBD1
V: TRBV4-1
length: 16

DNA: TGTGCCAGCAGCTTAGTAGCGAACACCGGGGAGCTGTTTTTT
CDR3: CASSLVANTGELFF
J: TRBJ2-2
size: -
D: -
V: TRBV7-8
length: 14

DNA: TGTGCCAGCGGGACAGTGAACACCGGGGAGCTGTTTTTT
CDR3: CASGTVNTGELFF
J: TRBJ2-2
size: -
D: TRBD1
V: TRBV9
length: 13

DNA: TGTGCCAGCAGTTTAGGGAGGGGAGATACGCAGTATTTT
CDR3: CASSLGRGDTQYF
J: TRBJ2-3
size: -
D: TRBD2
V: TRBV27
length: 13

DNA: TGTGCCAGCTCACCAGTTCTAGGGAGTGAAAACGAAAAACTGTTTTTT
CDR3: CASSPVLGSENEKLFF
J: TRBJ1-4
size: -
D: -
V: TRBV18
length: 16

DNA: TGCGCCAGCAGCCAGGAGCAGGGGTGGTACCAGCCCCAGCATTTT
CDR3: CASSQEQGWYQPQHF
J: TRBJ1-5
size: -
D: -
V: TRBV4-3
length: 15